Below are 27 T cell receptor beta chains sequenced from a single sample in a study of blood T cells in healthy people across ages. For the second PCR, which ran for about 6 to 11 cycles, a sample-barcoded 5' primer and a J-beta primer mix were used. MiXCR, applied by TCRdb to the 5' RACE reads, yields one record per CDR3 protein. Of 850,000 to 1,100,000 distinct CDR3 sequences listed, around two fifths are singletons. Sequencing input: blood. The receptors shown here come from a man aged 18 to 35 in good health.

The table lists this clonotype with a few counts. V gene TRBV9 combines with J gene TRBJ2-1; 11 nucleotides agree with TRBD2. Germline CDR1 is SGDLS and CDR2 is YYNGEE. Losses at the gene ends were 0 bases for V and 7 bases for J; bases not matched to a gene: 6. The CDR3 length is 16 residues. The chain's CDR3 is CASSVGSSGGTNEQFF. The CDR3 DNA reads as TGTGCCAGCAGCGTAGGGTCTAGCGGGGGGACGAATGAGCAGTTCTTC.

This clonotype was observed at least ten times. One end of the junction fails to match germline, which may point to a read error. The chain uses TRBV12-3 or TRBV12-4 and TRBJ2-5, with TRBD2 matching over 9 bases. The CDR3 contains 14 residues. Here the CDR3 DNA reads TGTGCCAGCAGTCTAGCGGGGTTTTTGGAGACCCAGTACTTC. This gives the protein CASSLAGFLETQYF.

This clonotype was seen only a few times. This rearrangement joins TRBV20-1 to TRBJ1-6; 7 bases align to TRBD1. V dropped 1 base and J dropped 4; count of bases not matched to a gene: 7. The CDR3 covers 16 residues. From germline, CDR1 is DFQATT and CDR2 SNEGSKA (reference sequence). The DNA for the CDR3 is TGCAGTGCTAGAGGTTACAGGGGAGAGTATAATTCACCCCTCCACTTT. As protein: CSARGYRGEYNSPLHF.

This clonotype was recorded a few times. The chain links TRBV4-3 to TRBJ1-1; 8 bases are shared with TRBD1. The V gene's germline CDR1 is LGHNA and CDR2 YSLEER. There are 14 residues in the CDR3. The J segment lost 4 bases and the V segment lost 1 base, leaving 2 bases of the junction unmatched. CDR3 nucleotide sequence: TGCGCCAGCAGCCAAGGGGACAGGTCCACTGAAGCTTTCTTT. This sequence encodes CASSQGDRSTEAFF.

This clonotype showed up just a few times. This rearrangement joins TRBV20-1 to TRBJ1-5; D may be TRBD1 (6 bases). The CDR3 runs to 14 residues. The V gene's germline CDR1 is DFQATT and CDR2 SNEGSKA (reference sequence). V was clipped by 3 bases and J by 9 bases, with 18 bases between them. The DNA of the CDR3 is TGCAGTGCTAGTTCCGGGGGCCGAGATAGGCCCCAGCATTTT. Its protein product is CSASSGGRDRPQHF.

The J gene is TRBJ1-1, the V gene TRBV6-2 or TRBV6-3; D is perhaps TRBD1 (6 bases). Trimming stripped 3 bases from V and 2 bases from J, with 13 bases between. Germline CDR1 MNHEY, CDR2 SVGEGT. CDR3 size: 15 residues. CDR3 in DNA: TGTGCCAGCAGTTATTTGCCAGGGGTTAACACTGAAGCTTTCTTT. Translated, it gives CASSYLPGVNTEAFF.

The rearrangement joins TRBV7-2 to TRBJ2-3; possibly TRBD2 for D (5 bases). This CDR3 contains 14 residues. Trimming pared 5 bases from V and 4 bases from J, leaving 13 bases between. Per the germline V gene, CDR1 is SGHTA and CDR2 is FQGNSA. The CDR3 DNA reads TGTGCCAGCAGCCAGGACGGACTTCCAGATACGCAGTATTTT. It yields the protein CASSQDGLPDTQYF.

V is TRBV7-2 and J is TRBJ1-4; 8 positions agree with TRBD1. Losses at the gene ends were 5 bases for V and 8 bases for J; bases not matched to a gene: 4. The CDR3 length is 13 residues. Germline CDR1 is SGHTA and CDR2 is FQGNSA. The CDR3 protein is CASSVDRGEKLFF. Written as DNA, the CDR3 is TGTGCCAGCAGCGTAGACAGGGGCGAAAAACTGTTTTTT.

The chain joins TRBV12-3 or TRBV12-4 to TRBJ2-3, with D perhaps TRBD2 (5 bases). The CDR3 has 15 residues. Deletions cut 5 bases from V and 0 bases from J, with 12 bases between. The CDR3 DNA sequence: TGTGCCAGCAGTCACGACGGGAAAAGCACAGATACGCAGTATTTT. It codes for CASSHDGKSTDTQYF.

This clonotype was found a few times. The rearrangement uses TRBV5-1 and TRBJ1-2, with 10 bases fitting TRBD1. Trimming took 5 bases from V and 2 from J; bases not matched to a gene: 3. This CDR3 is built from 14 residues. Germline-derived CDR1 and CDR2 are SGHRS and YFSETQ. The CDR3 loop reads CASRQTGGNYGYTF. The CDR3 region has the DNA TGCGCCAGCAGGCAGACAGGGGGCAACTATGGCTACACCTTC. Together with reference TRBV5-1 and TRBJ1-2, the CDR3 gives the full variable domain: KAGVTQTPRYLIKTRGQQVTLSCSPISGHRSVSWYQQTPGQGLQFLFEYFSETQRNKGNFPGRFSGRQFSNSRSEMNVSTLELGDSALYLCASRQTGGNYGYTFGSGTRLTVV.

This clonotype was observed once. This sequence joins TRBV27 and TRBJ1-1; D may be TRBD1 (5 bases). There are 15 residues in the CDR3. Trimming cost V 6 bases and J 3 bases, with 17 bases left between them. CDR1 is MNHEY and CDR2 is SMNVEV in the germline V gene (reference sequence). The CDR3 nucleotides read TGTGCCAGCAGAATAACGGAGGGGTCCTACACTGAAGCTTTCTTT. Its translation: CASRITEGSYTEAFF.

The chain combines TRBV11-2 with TRBJ2-1; perhaps TRBD2 as D (6 bases). CDR1 SGHAT and CDR2 FQNNGV come from the germline V gene. Trimming shortened V by 7 bases and J by 7 bases, and 20 bases separated the two germline ends. The CDR3 extends over 15 amino acids. CDR3 nucleotides: TGTGCCAGCACCCCGACGGGGAGAAGCGGGAATGAGCAGTTCTTC. It translates to CASTPTGRSGNEQFF.

This chain joins TRBV20-1 and TRBJ1-1, with 7 positions matching TRBD1. J lost 0 bases, V lost 0 bases, and 7 bases had no gene match. The CDR3 totals 16 residues. Germline CDR1 and CDR2: DFQATT and SNEGSKA (reference sequence). CDR3 residues: CSARDYRGGMNTEAFF. The CDR3 DNA reads as TGCAGTGCTAGAGATTACAGGGGAGGCATGAACACTGAAGCTTTCTTT.

The genes are TRBV5-5 and TRBJ2-1; the D gene is possibly TRBD2 (7 bases). Germline loops: CDR1 SGHKS, CDR2 YYEKEE (reference sequence). Trimming stripped 4 bases from V and 2 bases from J, with 16 bases between. The CDR3 spans 16 residues. This CDR3 reads CASSPEGEGPYNEQFF. In DNA form, the CDR3 reads TGTGCCAGCAGCCCCGAGGGGGAGGGTCCCTACAATGAGCAGTTCTTC.

The chain is built from TRBV12-3 or TRBV12-4 and TRBJ2-2; 11 nucleotides match TRBD2. V gave up 7 bases and J gave up 2 bases; unmatched junction bases: 3. The CDR3 has 15 amino acids. The CDR3 here is CASTSGGTNTGELFF. CDR3 in DNA: TGTGCCAGCACTAGCGGGGGGACCAACACCGGGGAGCTGTTTTTT.

The chain employs TRBV12-3 or TRBV12-4 and TRBJ1-1; D gene ambiguous. Trimming cost V 2 bases and J 7 bases, with 8 bases left between them. This CDR3 contains 12 residues. For the CDR3, the DNA is TGTGCCAGCAGTTTAAGGACGGTTGAAGCTTTCTTT. Translation: CASSLRTVEAFF.

The chain has TRBV28 and TRBJ2-5; possibly TRBD2 for D (6 bases). The DNA end lines up better with TRBJ2-7; the J call may be wrong. Germline CDR1 MDHEN, CDR2 SYDVKM. The CDR3 loop spans 14 amino acids. CDR3 protein: CASNPVGGIYEQYF. CDR3 sequence (DNA): TGTGCCAGCAACCCGGTGGGGGGTATCTACGAGCAGTACTTC.

The rearrangement links TRBV20-1 to TRBJ2-4, with 7 bases lining up with TRBD2. The CDR3 is 14 amino acids. V shed 5 bases, J shed 5 bases, and the junction held 9 bases outside the gene matches. The V gene's germline CDR1 is DFQATT and CDR2 SNEGSKA (reference sequence). The CDR3 loop reads CSAHGGGNQNIQYF. Here the CDR3 DNA reads TGCAGTGCTCACGGCGGGGGTAATCAAAACATTCAGTACTTC.

The V call is TRBV13, the J call TRBJ1-5, with D possibly TRBD1 on 5 matching bases. This CDR3 has 14 amino acids. V was pared by 3 bases and J by 3 bases, with 9 bases between. The germline gives CDR1 PRHDT, CDR2 FYEKMQ (reference sequence). The CDR3 here is CASSFAGLNQPQHF. CDR3 nucleotides: TGTGCCAGCAGCTTCGCAGGGCTCAATCAGCCCCAGCATTTT.

The V call is TRBV2, the J call TRBJ2-1, with 10 bases that match TRBD2. This CDR3 has 15 residues. Germline CDR1 is SNHLY and CDR2 is FYNNEI. J lost 4 bases, V lost 7 bases, and 7 bases had no gene match. The CDR3 DNA reads as TGTGCCAGCAATTTACTAGCGGGGAAATACAATGAGCAGTTCTTC. This gives the protein CASNLLAGKYNEQFF.

This rearrangement joins TRBV29-1 to TRBJ2-1; 8 bases are a match to TRBD2. V lost 4 bases and J lost 0; bases outside the gene matches: 8. Germline V gene sequence: CDR1 SQVTM, CDR2 ANQGSEA. This CDR3 contains 16 residues. The CDR3 bases are TGCAGCGTTGCCCTATCCGGGAGGGCCTCCTACAATGAGCAGTTCTTC. It encodes CSVALSGRASYNEQFF.

The chain recombines TRBV20-1 with TRBJ1-4; D gene ambiguous. The CDR3 has 16 amino acids. The germline gives CDR1 DFQATT, CDR2 SNEGSKA (reference sequence). V was cut by 0 bases and J by 0 bases, with 11 bases left in between. The CDR3 is CSARETPLATNEKLFF. DNA for the CDR3: TGCAGTGCTAGAGAGACACCTCTAGCAACTAATGAAAAACTGTTTTTT.

This clonotype was seen only a few times. The chain links TRBV5-1 to TRBJ2-5, with 10 bases aligning to TRBD2. With V trimmed by 3 bases and J by 4 bases, 9 bases remained unmatched. Germline V lookup: CDR1 SGHRS, CDR2 YFSETQ. The CDR3 has 16 residues. The CDR3 sequence is CASSSILAGRGETQYF. For the CDR3, the DNA is TGCGCCAGCAGCTCTATACTAGCGGGACGAGGAGAGACCCAGTACTTC.

About this clonotype: Mismatch with germline at one junction end may stem from a read error. The CDR3, as DNA: TGTGCCGGCAGCGAGGACAGGGGGAATTCACCCCTCCACTTT. Protein: CAGSEDRGNSPLHF. The chain combines TRBV7-9 with TRBJ1-6; 10 bases are a match to TRBD1. Germline assignment: CDR1 SEHNR and CDR2 FQNEAQ (reference sequence). The length of the CDR3 is 14 residues.

In DNA, the CDR3 is TGTGCCAGCAGCTTTAAAGGTTCCGCTGAAGCTTTCTTT. This translates into CASSFKGSAEAFF. This chain joins TRBV7-9 and TRBJ1-1, with D uncertain. Germline CDR1 and CDR2: SEHNR and FQNEAQ (reference sequence). The CDR3 spans 13 residues. Trimming took 3 bases from V and 6 from J, leaving 11 bases between them.

This clonotype was detected only a few times. V and J are TRBV15 and TRBJ2-7; 8 bases match TRBD2. CDR3 length: 17 residues. With V trimmed by 5 bases and J by 7 bases, 19 bases remained unmatched. Germline V lookup: CDR1 LNHNV, CDR2 YYDKDF (reference sequence). The CDR3 DNA sequence: TGTGCCACCAGCCTCACAACGGAAAGCGGGGGCTACAATGAGCAGTACTTC. Encoded protein: CATSLTTESGGYNEQYF.

This chain joins TRBV2 and TRBJ1-2; TRBD1 agrees at 7 bases. CDR3 length equals 16 residues. Looked up from germline, CDR1 is SNHLY and CDR2 is FYNNEI. J gave up 7 bases and V 6 bases, and 17 bases lay outside the gene matches. CDR3 in DNA: TGTGCCAGCAGGCACAATGACAGGGATCCTCGGCTTGGCTACACCTTC. As protein: CASRHNDRDPRLGYTF.